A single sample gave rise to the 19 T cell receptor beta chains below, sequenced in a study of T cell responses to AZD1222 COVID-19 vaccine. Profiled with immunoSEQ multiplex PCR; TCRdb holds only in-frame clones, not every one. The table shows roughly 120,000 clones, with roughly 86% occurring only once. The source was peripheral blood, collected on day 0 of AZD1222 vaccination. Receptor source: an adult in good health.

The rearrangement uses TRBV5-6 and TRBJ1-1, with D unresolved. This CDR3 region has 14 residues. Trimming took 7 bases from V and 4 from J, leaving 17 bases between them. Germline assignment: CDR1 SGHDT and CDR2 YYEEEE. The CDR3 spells CASPLGRYTTEAFF. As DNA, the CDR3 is TGTGCCAGCCCCCTGGGCCGGTACACCACTGAAGCTTTCTTT.

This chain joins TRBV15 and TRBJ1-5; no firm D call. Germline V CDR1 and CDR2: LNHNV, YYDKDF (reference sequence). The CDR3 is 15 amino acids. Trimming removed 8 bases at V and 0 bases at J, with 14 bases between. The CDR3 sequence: CATRSQSVSNQPQHF. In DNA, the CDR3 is TGTGCCACCCGAAGCCAGAGTGTTAGCAATCAGCCCCAGCATTTT.

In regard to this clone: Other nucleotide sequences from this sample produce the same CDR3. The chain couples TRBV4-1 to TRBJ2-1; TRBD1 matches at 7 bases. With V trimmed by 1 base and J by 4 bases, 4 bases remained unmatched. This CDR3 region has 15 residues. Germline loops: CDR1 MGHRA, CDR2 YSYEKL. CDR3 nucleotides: TGCGCCAGCAGCCAAGGACAGGGTGGGTACAATGAGCAGTTCTTC. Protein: CASSQGQGGYNEQFF.

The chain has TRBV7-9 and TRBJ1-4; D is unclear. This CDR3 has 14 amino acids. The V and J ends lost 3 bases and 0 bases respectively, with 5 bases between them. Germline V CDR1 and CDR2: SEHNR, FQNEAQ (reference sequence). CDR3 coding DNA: TGTGCCAGCAGCTTCTTAGCAACTAATGAAAAACTGTTTTTT. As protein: CASSFLATNEKLFF.

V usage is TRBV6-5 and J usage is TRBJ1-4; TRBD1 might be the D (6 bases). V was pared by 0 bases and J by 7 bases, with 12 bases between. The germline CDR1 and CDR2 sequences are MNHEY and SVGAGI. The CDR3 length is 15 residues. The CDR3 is CASSYSSGTTEKLFF. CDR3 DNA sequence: TGTGCCAGCAGTTACTCGAGCGGGACAACTGAAAAACTGTTTTTT.

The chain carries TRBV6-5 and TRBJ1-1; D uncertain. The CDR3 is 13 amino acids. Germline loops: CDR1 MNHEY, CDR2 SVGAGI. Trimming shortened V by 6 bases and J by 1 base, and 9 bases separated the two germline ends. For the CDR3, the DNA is TGTGCCAGCAGCGACGGCCCGAACACTGAAGCTTTCTTT. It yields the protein CASSDGPNTEAFF.

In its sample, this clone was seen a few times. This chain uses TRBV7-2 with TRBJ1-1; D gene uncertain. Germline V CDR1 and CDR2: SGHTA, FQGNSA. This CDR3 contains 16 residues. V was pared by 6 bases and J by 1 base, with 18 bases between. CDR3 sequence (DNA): TGTGCCAGCAGGCCGAGTGGTCGGGGAACGAACACTGAAGCTTTCTTT. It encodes CASRPSGRGTNTEAFF.

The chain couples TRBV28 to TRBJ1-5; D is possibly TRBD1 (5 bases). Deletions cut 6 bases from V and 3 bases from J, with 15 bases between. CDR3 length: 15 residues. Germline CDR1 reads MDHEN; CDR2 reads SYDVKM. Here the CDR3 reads CASSSHPGTNQPQHF. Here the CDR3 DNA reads TGTGCCAGCAGCTCCCACCCGGGGACCAATCAGCCCCAGCATTTT.

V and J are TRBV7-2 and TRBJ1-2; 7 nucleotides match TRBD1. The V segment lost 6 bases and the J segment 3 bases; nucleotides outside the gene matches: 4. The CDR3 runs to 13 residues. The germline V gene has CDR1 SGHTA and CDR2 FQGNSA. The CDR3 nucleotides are TGTGCCAGCAGATTTCAGGGGGACTATGGCTACACCTTC. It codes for CASRFQGDYGYTF.

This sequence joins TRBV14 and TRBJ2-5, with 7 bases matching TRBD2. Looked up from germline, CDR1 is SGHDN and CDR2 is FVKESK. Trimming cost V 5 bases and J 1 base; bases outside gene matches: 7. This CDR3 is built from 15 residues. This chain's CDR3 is CASSFRLAAQETQYF. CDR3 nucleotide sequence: TGTGCCAGCAGCTTCCGGCTAGCGGCCCAAGAGACCCAGTACTTC. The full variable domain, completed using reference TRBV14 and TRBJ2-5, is EAGVTQFPSHSVIEKGQTVTLRCDPISGHDNLYWYRRVMGKEIKFLLHFVKESKQDESGMPNNRFLAERTGGTYSTLKVQPAELEDSGVYFCASSFRLAAQETQYFGPGTRLLVL.

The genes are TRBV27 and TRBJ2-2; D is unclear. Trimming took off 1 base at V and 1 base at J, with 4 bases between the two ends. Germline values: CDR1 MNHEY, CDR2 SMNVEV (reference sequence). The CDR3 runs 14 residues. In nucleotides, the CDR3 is TGTGCCAGCAGTTTATTAGTGAACACCGGGGAGCTGTTTTTT. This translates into CASSLLVNTGELFF.

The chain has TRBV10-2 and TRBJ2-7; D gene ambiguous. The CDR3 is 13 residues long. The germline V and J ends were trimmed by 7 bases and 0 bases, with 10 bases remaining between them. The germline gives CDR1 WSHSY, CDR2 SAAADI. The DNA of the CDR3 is TGCGCCAGCAAAGTGGGTGGCTCCTACGAGCAGTACTTC. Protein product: CASKVGGSYEQYF.

CDR3 residues: CASKEDRGSGELFF. In nucleotides, the CDR3 is TGTGCCAGCAAGGAGGACAGGGGATCCGGGGAGCTGTTTTTT. This chain connects TRBV2 to TRBJ2-2, with TRBD1 matching over 9 bases. This CDR3 has 14 residues. Germline V CDR1 and CDR2: SNHLY, FYNNEI. V shed 7 bases and J 6 bases; nucleotides not matched to a gene: 6.

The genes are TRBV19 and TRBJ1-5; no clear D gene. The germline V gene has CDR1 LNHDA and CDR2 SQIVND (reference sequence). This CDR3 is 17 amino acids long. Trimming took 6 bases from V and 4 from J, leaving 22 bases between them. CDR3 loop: CASSWTDRSARNQPQHF. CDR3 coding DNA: TGTGCCAGTAGCTGGACGGACCGGTCGGCCCGAAATCAGCCCCAGCATTTT.

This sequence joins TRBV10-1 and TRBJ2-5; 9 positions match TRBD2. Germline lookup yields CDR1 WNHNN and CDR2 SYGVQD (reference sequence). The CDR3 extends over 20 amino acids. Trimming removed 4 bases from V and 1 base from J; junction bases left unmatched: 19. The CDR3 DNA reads TGCGCCAGCAGTGGAGTTGTGGATGGACCCCCTAGCGGGATCCAAGAGACCCAGTACTTC. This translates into CASSGVVDGPPSGIQETQYF.

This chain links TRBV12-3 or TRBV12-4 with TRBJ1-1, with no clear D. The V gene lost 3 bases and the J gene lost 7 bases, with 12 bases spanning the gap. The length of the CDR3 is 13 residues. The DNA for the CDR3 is TGTGCCAGCAGTTTTGGATCGTGGGGTGAAGCTTTCTTT. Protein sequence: CASSFGSWGEAFF.

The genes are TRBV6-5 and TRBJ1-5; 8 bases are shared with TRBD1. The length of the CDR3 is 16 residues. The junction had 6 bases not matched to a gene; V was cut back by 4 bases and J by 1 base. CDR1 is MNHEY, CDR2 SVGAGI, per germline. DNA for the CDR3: TGTGCCAGCAGTTTATGGACAGGGCCAAGCAATCAGCCCCAGCATTTT. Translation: CASSLWTGPSNQPQHF.

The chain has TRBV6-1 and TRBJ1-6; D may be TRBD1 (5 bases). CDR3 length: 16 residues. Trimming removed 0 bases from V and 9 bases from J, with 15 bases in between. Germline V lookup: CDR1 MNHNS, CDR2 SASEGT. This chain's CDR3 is CASSEALGQGGSPLHF. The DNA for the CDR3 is TGTGCCAGCAGTGAAGCGCTCGGGCAGGGAGGTTCACCCCTCCACTTT.

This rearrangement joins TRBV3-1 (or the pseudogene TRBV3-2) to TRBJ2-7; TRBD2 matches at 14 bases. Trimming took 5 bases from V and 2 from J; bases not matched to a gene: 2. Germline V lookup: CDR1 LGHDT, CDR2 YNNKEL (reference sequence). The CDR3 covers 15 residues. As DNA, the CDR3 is TGTGCCAGCAGCGGGACTAGCGGGAGTGCCTACGAGCAGTACTTC. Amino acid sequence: CASSGTSGSAYEQYF.